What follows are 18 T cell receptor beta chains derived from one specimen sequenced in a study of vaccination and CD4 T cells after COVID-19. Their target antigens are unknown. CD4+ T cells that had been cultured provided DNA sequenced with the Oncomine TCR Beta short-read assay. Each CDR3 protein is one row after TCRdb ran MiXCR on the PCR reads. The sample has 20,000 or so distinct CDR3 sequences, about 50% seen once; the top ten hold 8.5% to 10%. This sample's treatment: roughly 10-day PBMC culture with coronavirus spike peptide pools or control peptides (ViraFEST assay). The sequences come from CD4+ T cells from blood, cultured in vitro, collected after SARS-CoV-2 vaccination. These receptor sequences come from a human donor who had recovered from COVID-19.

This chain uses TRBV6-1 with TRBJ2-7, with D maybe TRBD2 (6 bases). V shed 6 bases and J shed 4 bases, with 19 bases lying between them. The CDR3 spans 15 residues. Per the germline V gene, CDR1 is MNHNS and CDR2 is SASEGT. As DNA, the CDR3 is TGTGCCAGCAGAAGGGGACTGGCGAAGTCTTACGAGCAGTACTTC. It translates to CASRRGLAKSYEQYF.

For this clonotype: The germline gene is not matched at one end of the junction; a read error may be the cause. The CDR3 DNA is TGTGCCAGCAGTGAAGTGTATTTGCCGTTGCTCTTT. Its translation: CASSEVYLPLLF. This rearrangement joins TRBV6-1 to TRBJ1-1; D is ambiguous. The CDR3 is made up of 12 amino acids. CDR1 and CDR2 (germline): MNHNS, SASEGT.

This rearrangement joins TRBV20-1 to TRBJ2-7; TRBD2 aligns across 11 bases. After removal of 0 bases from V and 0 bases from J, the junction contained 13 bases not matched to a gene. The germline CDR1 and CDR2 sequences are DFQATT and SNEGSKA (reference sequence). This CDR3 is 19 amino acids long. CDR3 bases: TGCAGTGCTAGAGATTTCCGGACTAGCGGGTATCCCAGCTCCTACGAGCAGTACTTC. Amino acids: CSARDFRTSGYPSSYEQYF.

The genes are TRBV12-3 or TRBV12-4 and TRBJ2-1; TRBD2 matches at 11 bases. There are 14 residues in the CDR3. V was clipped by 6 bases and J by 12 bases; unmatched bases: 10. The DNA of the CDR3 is TGTGCCAGCAGCCTGGGACTAGCGGTCTCGACGCAGTTCTTC. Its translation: CASSLGLAVSTQFF.

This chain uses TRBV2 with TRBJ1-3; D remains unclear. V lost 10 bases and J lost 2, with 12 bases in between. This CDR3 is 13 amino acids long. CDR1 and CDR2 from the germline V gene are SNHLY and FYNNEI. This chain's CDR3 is CATRQAAGNTIYF. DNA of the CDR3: TGTGCCACCCGTCAGGCAGCTGGAAACACCATATATTTT.

The CDR3 DNA follows: TGTGCCAGCAGACCCGTGGGACGGGCGGGCACTGAAGCTTTCTTT. Translating gives CASRPVGRAGTEAFF. V and J are TRBV12-3 or TRBV12-4 and TRBJ1-1; D may be TRBD1 (5 bases). The CDR3 loop spans 15 amino acids. With 6 bases removed from V and 4 bases from J, the gap between germline ends came to 18 bases.

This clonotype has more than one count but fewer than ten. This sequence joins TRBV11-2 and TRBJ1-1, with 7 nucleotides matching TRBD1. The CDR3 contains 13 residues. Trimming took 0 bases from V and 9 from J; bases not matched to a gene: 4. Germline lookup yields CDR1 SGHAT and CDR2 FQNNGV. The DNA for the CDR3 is TGTGCCAGCAGCTTAGATGTCAGGGGGAAAGCTTTCTTT. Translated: CASSLDVRGKAFF.

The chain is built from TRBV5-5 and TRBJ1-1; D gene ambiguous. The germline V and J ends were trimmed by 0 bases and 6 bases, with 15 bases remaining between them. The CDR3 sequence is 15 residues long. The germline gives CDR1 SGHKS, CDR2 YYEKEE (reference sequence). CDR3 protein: CASSLGLEPPPEAFF. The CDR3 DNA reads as TGTGCCAGCAGCTTGGGTCTTGAGCCCCCCCCTGAAGCTTTCTTT.

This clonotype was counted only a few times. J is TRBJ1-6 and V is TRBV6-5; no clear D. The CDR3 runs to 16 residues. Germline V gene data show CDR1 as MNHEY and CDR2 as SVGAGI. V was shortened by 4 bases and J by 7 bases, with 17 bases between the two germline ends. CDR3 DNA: TGTGCCAGCAGTTCAGAAGTTCCGGCGGCCAATTCACCCCTCCACTTT. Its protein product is CASSSEVPAANSPLHF.

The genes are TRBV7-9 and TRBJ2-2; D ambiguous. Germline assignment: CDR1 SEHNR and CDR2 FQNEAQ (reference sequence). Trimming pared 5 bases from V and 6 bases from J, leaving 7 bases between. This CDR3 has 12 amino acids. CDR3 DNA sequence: TGTGCCAGCAGCCGGGCGGCCGGGGAGCTGTTTTTT. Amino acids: CASSRAAGELFF.

In nucleotides, the CDR3 is TGTGCCAGCAGCAAGAGTAGCCCTGAAGCTTTCTTT. Its protein is CASSKSSPEAFF. The chain joins TRBV12-3 or TRBV12-4 to TRBJ1-1; D is undetermined. This CDR3 has 12 residues. V was cut by 6 bases and J by 6 bases, with 11 bases left in between.

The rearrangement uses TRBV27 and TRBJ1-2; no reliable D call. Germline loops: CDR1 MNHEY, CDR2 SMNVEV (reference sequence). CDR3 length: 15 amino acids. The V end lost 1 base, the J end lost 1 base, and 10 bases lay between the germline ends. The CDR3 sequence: CASSLLHSSNYGYTF. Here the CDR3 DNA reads TGTGCCAGCAGTTTATTGCACAGCAGTAACTATGGCTACACCTTC.

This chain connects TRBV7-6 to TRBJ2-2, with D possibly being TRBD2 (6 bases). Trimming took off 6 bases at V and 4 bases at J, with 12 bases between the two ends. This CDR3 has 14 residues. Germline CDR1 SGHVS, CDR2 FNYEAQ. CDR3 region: CASRGTGSTGELFF. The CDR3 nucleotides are TGTGCCAGCAGGGGCACCGGGAGCACCGGGGAGCTGTTTTTT. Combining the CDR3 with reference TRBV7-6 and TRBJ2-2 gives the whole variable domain GAGVSQSPRYKVTKRGQDVALRCDPISGHVSLYWYRQALGQGPEFLTYFNYEAQQDKSGLPNDRFSAERPEGSISTLTIQRTEQRDSAMYRCASRGTGSTGELFFGEGSRLTVL.

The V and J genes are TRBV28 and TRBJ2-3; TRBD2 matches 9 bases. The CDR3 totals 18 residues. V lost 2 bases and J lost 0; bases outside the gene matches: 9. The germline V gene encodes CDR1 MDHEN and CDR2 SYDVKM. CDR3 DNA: TGTGCCAGCAGTTTAACGGCAGTTGCGGGAGGGAGCACAGATACGCAGTATTTT. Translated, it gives CASSLTAVAGGSTDTQYF.

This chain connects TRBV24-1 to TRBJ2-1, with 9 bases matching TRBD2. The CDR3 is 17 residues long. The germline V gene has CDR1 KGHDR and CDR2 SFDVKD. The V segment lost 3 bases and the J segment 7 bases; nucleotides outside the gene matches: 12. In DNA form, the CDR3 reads TGTGCCACCAGTGATACGCGACCAAGCGGGAGGCAAAATGAGCAGTTCTTC. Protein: CATSDTRPSGRQNEQFF.

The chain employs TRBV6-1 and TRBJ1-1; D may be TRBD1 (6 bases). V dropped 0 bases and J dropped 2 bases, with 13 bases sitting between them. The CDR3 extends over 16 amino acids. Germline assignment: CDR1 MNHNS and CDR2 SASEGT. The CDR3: CASSEAGGRGNTEAFF. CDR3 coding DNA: TGTGCCAGCAGTGAAGCGGGGGGCAGGGGCAACACTGAAGCTTTCTTT.

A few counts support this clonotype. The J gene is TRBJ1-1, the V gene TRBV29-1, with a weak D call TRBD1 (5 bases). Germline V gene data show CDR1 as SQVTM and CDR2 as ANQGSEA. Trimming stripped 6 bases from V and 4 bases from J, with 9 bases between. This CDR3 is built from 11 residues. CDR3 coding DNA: TGCAGCGTGCGGGGGTCCACTGAAGCTTTCTTT. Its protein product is CSVRGSTEAFF.

In nucleotides, the CDR3 is TGTGCCAGCAGCTTAGGGATGGAGACCCAGTACTTC. It codes for CASSLGMETQYF. This chain connects TRBV7-2 to TRBJ2-5; D is unresolved. Looked up from germline, CDR1 is SGHTA and CDR2 is FQGNSA. V shed 1 base and J shed 5 bases, with 5 bases lying between them. This CDR3 is built from 12 residues.